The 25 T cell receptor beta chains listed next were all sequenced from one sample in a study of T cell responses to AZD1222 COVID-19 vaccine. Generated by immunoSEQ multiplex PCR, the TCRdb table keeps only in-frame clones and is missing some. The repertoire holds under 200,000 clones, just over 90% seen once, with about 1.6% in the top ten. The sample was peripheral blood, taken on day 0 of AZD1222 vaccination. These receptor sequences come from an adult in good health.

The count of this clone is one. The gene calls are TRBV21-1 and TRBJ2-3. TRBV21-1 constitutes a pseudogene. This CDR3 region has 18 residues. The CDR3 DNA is TGTGCCAGCAGCAAAAGCAATAGGAGGGGCGCATCACAGATACAGGGGTATTTT. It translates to CASSKSNRRGASQIQGYF.

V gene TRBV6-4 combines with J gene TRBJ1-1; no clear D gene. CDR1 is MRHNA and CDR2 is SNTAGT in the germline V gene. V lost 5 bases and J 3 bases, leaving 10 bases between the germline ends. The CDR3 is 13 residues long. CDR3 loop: CASSIGRHTEAFF. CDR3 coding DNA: TGTGCCAGCAGTATCGGGAGACACACTGAAGCTTTCTTT.

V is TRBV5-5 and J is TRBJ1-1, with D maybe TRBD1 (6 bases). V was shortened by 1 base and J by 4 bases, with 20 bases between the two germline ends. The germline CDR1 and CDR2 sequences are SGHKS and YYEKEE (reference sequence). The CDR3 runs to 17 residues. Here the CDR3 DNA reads TGTGCCAGCAGCTTGTTTCCCGGGGGGCGGACGAGCACTGAAGCTTTCTTT. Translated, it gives CASSLFPGGRTSTEAFF.

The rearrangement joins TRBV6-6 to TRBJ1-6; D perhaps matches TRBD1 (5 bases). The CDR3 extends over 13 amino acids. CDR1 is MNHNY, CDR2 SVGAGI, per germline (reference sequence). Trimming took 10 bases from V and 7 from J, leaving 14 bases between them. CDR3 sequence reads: CANTKGNNSPLHF. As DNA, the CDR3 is TGTGCCAACACGAAGGGGAACAATTCACCCCTCCACTTT.

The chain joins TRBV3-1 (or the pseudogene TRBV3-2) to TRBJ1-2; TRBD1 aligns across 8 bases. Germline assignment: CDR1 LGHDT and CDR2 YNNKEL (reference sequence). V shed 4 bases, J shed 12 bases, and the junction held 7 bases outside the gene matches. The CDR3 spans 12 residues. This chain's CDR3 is CASSLSRTGHTF. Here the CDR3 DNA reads TGTGCCAGCAGCCTTTCCAGGACAGGGCACACCTTC.

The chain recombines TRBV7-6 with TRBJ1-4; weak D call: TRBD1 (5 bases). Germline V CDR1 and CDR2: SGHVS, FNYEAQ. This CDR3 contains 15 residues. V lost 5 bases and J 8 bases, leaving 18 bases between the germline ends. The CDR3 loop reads CASSQFMGQREKLFF. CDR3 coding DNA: TGTGCCAGCAGCCAATTCATGGGGCAGCGGGAAAAACTGTTTTTT.

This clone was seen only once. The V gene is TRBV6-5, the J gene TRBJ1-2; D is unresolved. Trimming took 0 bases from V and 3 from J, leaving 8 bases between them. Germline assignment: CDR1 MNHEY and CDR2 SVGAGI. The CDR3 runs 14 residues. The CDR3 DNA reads TGTGCCAGCAGTTACTCCGCAGGAGACTATGGCTACACCTTC. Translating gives CASSYSAGDYGYTF.

The CDR3 region has the DNA TGTGCCTGGAGTGTACTAAGTACCGGGGAGCTGTTTTTT. It is translated as CAWSVLSTGELFF. V is TRBV30 and J is TRBJ2-2; D call uncertain. Germline V gene data show CDR1 as GTSNPN and CDR2 as SVGIG (reference sequence). The CDR3 sequence is 13 residues long. V lost 0 bases, J lost 5 bases, and 7 bases lay in between. The whole variable domain, remainder taken from reference TRBV30 and TRBJ2-2, is SQTIHQWPATLVQPVGSPLSLECTVEGTSNPNLYWYRQAAGRGLQLLFYSVGIGQISSEVPQNLSASRPQDRQFILSSKKLLLSDSGFYLCAWSVLSTGELFFGEGSRLTVL.

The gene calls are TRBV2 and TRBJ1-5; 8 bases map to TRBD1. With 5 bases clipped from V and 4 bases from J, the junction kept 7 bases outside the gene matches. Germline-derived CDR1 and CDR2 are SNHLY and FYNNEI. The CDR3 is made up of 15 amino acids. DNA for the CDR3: TGTGCCAGCAGTCAGTCGGACAGGGAAAATCAGCCCCAGCATTTT. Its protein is CASSQSDRENQPQHF.

The CDR3 DNA reads TGTGCCAGCAGCCCATTATTAGGCTACGAGCAGTACTTC. It encodes CASSPLLGYEQYF. The chain carries TRBV3-1 (or the pseudogene TRBV3-2) and TRBJ2-7; D is ambiguous. Trimming pared 4 bases from V and 3 bases from J, leaving 10 bases between. The CDR3 spans 13 residues. The germline V gene has CDR1 LGHDT and CDR2 YNNKEL (reference sequence).

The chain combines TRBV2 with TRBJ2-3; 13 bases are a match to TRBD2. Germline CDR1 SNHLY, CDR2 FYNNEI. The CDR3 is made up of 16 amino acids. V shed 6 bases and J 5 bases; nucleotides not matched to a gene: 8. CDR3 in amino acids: CASRATSGGAGDTQYF. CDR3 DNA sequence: TGTGCCAGCAGGGCCACTAGCGGGGGGGCGGGAGATACGCAGTATTTT.

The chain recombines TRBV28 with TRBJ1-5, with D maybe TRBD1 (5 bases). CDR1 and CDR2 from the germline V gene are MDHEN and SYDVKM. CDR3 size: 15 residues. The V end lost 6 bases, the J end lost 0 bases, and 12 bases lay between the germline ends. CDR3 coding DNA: TGTGCCAGCAGGCGGCAGGGTTTTAGCAATCAGCCCCAGCATTTT. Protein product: CASRRQGFSNQPQHF.

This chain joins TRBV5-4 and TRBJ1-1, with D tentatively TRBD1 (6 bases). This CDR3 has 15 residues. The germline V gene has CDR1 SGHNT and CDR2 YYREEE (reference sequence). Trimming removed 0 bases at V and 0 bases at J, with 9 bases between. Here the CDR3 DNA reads TGTGCCAGCAGCTTGGCCGGGGGGCTGAACACTGAAGCTTTCTTT. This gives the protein CASSLAGGLNTEAFF.

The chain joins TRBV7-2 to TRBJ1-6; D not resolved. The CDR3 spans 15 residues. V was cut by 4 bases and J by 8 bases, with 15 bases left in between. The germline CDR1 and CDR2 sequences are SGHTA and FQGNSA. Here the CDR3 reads CASSSRPLGDSPLHF. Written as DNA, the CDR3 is TGTGCCAGCAGCTCCCGGCCCCTGGGTGATTCACCCCTCCACTTT. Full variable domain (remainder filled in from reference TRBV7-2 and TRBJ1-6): GAGVSQSPSNKVTEKGKDVELRCDPISGHTALYWYRQSLGQGLEFLIYFQGNSAPDKSGLPSDRFSAERTGGSVSTLTIQRTQQEDSAVYLCASSSRPLGDSPLHFGNGTRLTVT.

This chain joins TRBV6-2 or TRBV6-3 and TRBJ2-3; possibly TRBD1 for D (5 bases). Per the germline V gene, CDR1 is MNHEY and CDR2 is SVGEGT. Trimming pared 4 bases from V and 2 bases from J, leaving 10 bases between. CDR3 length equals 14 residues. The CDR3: CASSLDSLTDTQYF. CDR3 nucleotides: TGTGCCAGCAGTTTAGACAGCCTCACAGATACGCAGTATTTT.

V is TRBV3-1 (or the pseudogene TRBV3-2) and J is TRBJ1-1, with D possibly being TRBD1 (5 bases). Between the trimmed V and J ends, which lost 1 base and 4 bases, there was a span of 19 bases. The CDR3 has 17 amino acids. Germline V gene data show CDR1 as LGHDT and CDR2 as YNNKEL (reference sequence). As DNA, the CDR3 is TGTGCCAGCAGCCAAGGCAGGGTTGGAGTGGTAAGCACTGAAGCTTTCTTT. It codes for CASSQGRVGVVSTEAFF.

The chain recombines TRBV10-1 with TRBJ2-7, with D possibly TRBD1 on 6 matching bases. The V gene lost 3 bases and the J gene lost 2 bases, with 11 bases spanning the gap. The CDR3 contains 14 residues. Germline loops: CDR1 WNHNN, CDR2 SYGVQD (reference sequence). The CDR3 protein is CASSDLGATYEQYF. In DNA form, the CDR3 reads TGCGCCAGCAGTGATCTGGGGGCAACCTACGAGCAGTACTTC.

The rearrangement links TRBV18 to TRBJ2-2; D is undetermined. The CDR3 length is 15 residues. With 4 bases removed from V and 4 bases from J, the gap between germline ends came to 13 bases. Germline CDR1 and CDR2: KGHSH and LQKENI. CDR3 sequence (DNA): TGTGCCAGCTCACTAAACCGTCCGGGCACCGGGGAGCTGTTTTTT. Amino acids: CASSLNRPGTGELFF.

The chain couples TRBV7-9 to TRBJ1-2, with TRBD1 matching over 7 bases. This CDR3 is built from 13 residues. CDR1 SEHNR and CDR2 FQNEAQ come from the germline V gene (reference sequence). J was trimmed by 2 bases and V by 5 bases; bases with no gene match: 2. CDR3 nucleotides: TGTGCCAGCAGCGCGACAGGGAACTATGGCTACACCTTC. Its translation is CASSATGNYGYTF.

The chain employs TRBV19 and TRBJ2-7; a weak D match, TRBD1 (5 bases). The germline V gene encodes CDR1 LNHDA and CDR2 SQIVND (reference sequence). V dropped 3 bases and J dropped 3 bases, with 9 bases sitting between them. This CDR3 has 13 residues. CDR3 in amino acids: CASSIGADYEQYF. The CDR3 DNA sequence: TGTGCCAGTAGTATTGGGGCCGACTACGAGCAGTACTTC.

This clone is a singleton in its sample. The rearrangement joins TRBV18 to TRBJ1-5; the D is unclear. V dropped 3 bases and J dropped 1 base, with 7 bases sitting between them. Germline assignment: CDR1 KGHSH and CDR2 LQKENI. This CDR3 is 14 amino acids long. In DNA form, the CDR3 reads TGTGCCAGCTCACCTGAGCACAGCAATCAGCCCCAGCATTTT. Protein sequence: CASSPEHSNQPQHF.

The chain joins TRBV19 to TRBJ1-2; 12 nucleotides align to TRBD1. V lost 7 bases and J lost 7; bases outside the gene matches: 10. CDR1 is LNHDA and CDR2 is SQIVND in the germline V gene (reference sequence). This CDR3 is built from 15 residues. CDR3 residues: CASTRDRGRSFGYTF. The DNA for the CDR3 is TGTGCCAGTACAAGGGACAGGGGGCGTTCTTTTGGCTACACCTTC. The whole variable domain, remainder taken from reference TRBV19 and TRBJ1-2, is DGGITQSPKYLFRKEGQNVTLSCEQNLNHDAMYWYRQDPGQGLRLIYYSQIVNDFQKGDIAEGYSVSREKKESFPLTVTSAQKNPTAFYLCASTRDRGRSFGYTFGSGTRLTVV.

CDR3 protein: CASSHGLLNTGELFF. The CDR3 bases are TGTGCCAGCAGCCACGGTCTTCTTAACACCGGGGAGCTGTTTTTT. V gene TRBV7-2 combines with J gene TRBJ2-2; the D is unclear. The CDR3 is made up of 15 amino acids. Trimming removed 5 bases at V and 2 bases at J, with 12 bases between. Germline-derived CDR1 and CDR2 are SGHTA and FQGNSA.

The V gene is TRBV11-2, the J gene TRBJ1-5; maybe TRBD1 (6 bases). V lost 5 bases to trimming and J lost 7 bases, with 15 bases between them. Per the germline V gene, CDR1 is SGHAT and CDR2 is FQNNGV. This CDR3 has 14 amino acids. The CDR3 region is CASSLTGLDQPQHF. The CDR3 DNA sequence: TGTGCCAGCAGCCTCACAGGGCTAGACCAGCCCCAGCATTTT.

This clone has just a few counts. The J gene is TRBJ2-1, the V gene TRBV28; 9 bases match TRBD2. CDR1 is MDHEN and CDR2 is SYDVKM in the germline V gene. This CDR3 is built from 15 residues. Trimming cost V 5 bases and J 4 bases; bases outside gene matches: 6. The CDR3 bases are TGTGCCAGCAGTCCCCCTAGCGGGGCGTACAATGAGCAGTTCTTC. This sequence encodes CASSPPSGAYNEQFF.